This entry lists 20 T cell receptor beta chains sequenced from one sample in a study of OX40 agonist ivuxolimab in advanced cancers. Some clones are missing from TCRdb's copy, which holds only in-frame ones; the method was immunoSEQ multiplex PCR. The sample holds over 15,000 clones, about four fifths seen once. This sample comprised CD4+ or CD8+ T cells sorted from blood, obtained in a trial of the OX40 agonist ivuxolimab. Receptor source: an adult with an advanced solid tumor such as melanoma, head and neck, liver or kidney cancer.

V gene TRBV27 combines with J gene TRBJ1-1; D remains ambiguous. Trimming shortened V by 4 bases and J by 1 base, and 7 bases separated the two germline ends. The CDR3 sequence is 13 residues long. Per germline, CDR1 MNHEY and CDR2 SMNVEV (reference sequence). The chain's CDR3 is CASSSEGNTEAFF. The CDR3 region has the DNA TGTGCCAGCAGTTCGGAGGGGAACACTGAAGCTTTCTTT.

This clone was detected only a few times. V gene TRBV7-9 combines with J gene TRBJ1-1; 8 bases are a match to TRBD1. The germline V gene has CDR1 SEHNR and CDR2 FQNEAQ (reference sequence). This CDR3 comprises 15 residues. V dropped 5 bases and J dropped 8; count of bases not matched to a gene: 13. The CDR3 is CASSTETGEEGEAFF. The CDR3 bases are TGTGCCAGCAGCACCGAGACAGGGGAGGAAGGGGAAGCTTTCTTT.

This clone was observed many times. This chain joins TRBV29-1 and TRBJ2-7; no clear D. Germline values: CDR1 SQVTM, CDR2 ANQGSEA. Trimming left V 3 bases short and J 0 bases short, with 9 bases between. The CDR3 covers 13 residues. CDR3 amino acids: CSVDAANSYEQYF. In DNA form, the CDR3 reads TGCAGCGTTGACGCCGCGAACTCCTACGAGCAGTACTTC.

The rearrangement joins TRBV7-9 to TRBJ1-1; no clear D gene. This CDR3 is built from 14 residues. V lost 7 bases and J 2 bases, leaving 14 bases between the germline ends. The germline gives CDR1 SEHNR, CDR2 FQNEAQ (reference sequence). CDR3 DNA sequence: TGTGCCAGCATTTTTCTAGGAGGTAACACTGAAGCTTTCTTT. Translating gives CASIFLGGNTEAFF.

The chain has TRBV11-2 and TRBJ2-1; D perhaps matches TRBD2 (5 bases). This CDR3 has 15 amino acids. Trimming pared 3 bases from V and 7 bases from J, leaving 16 bases between. Germline V gene lookup returns CDR1 SGHAT and CDR2 FQNNGV. As DNA, the CDR3 is TGTGCCAGCAGCTTCCTTCTGGTCCGGGGAAATGAGCAGTTCTTC. It encodes CASSFLLVRGNEQFF.

The chain couples TRBV27 to TRBJ1-5, with TRBD1 identical over 9 bases. The germline gives CDR1 MNHEY, CDR2 SMNVEV (reference sequence). V gave up 7 bases and J gave up 7 bases; unmatched junction bases: 5. This CDR3 has 13 residues. CDR3 loop: CASKGQGRQPQHF. CDR3 bases: TGTGCCAGCAAGGGACAGGGAAGACAGCCCCAGCATTTT.

This chain joins TRBV4-1 and TRBJ2-2, with TRBD1 matching over 7 bases. The CDR3 is 16 amino acids. Per germline, CDR1 MGHRA and CDR2 YSYEKL. Unmatched junction bases numbered 6, after V lost 2 bases and J lost 3 bases. The CDR3 nucleotides are TGCGCCAGCAGCCAACCGAGGGGGCAGGACACCGGGGAGCTGTTTTTT. It translates to CASSQPRGQDTGELFF.

The chain employs TRBV27 and TRBJ1-1, with D uncertain. Trimming took off 7 bases at V and 5 bases at J, with 14 bases between the two ends. The germline CDR1 and CDR2 sequences are MNHEY and SMNVEV (reference sequence). The length of the CDR3 is 13 residues. The CDR3 protein is CASTSGVRTEAFF. The DNA of the CDR3 is TGTGCCAGCACCTCTGGGGTAAGAACTGAAGCTTTCTTT.

The chain has TRBV18 and TRBJ2-6; unclear D gene. V was cut by 3 bases and J by 2 bases, with 17 bases left in between. The length of the CDR3 is 18 residues. Germline V CDR1 and CDR2: KGHSH, LQKENI. The CDR3 region is CASSPMSNDEAGANVLTF. The CDR3 nucleotides are TGTGCCAGCTCACCCATGTCGAATGACGAAGCTGGGGCCAACGTCCTGACTTTC.

This sequence joins TRBV5-1 and TRBJ1-1; D possibly corresponds to TRBD1 (5 bases). Germline assignment: CDR1 SGHRS and CDR2 YFSETQ. The length of the CDR3 is 17 residues. V was cut by 3 bases and J by 1 base, with 19 bases left in between. This chain's CDR3 is CASSSPEWAGPNTEAFF. CDR3 sequence (DNA): TGCGCCAGCAGCTCCCCAGAATGGGCAGGGCCGAACACTGAAGCTTTCTTT. Drawing the rest from reference TRBV5-1 and TRBJ1-1, the complete variable domain is KAGVTQTPRYLIKTRGQQVTLSCSPISGHRSVSWYQQTPGQGLQFLFEYFSETQRNKGNFPGRFSGRQFSNSRSEMNVSTLELGDSALYLCASSSPEWAGPNTEAFFGQGTRLTVV.

V gene TRBV7-6 combines with J gene TRBJ2-7, with 8 bases fitting TRBD2. In germline, CDR1 is SGHVS, CDR2 FNYEAQ. V was clipped by 1 base and J by 4 bases; unmatched bases: 6. CDR3 length equals 15 residues. The chain's CDR3 is CASSLEGSGEYEQYF. CDR3 coding DNA: TGTGCCAGCAGCTTAGAGGGTAGCGGGGAATACGAGCAGTACTTC.

This clone has only a few counts. The chain recombines TRBV7-9 with TRBJ2-2; TRBD2 might be the D (6 bases). The CDR3 spans 14 residues. Trimming took off 5 bases at V and 5 bases at J, with 12 bases between the two ends. CDR1 and CDR2 from the germline V gene are SEHNR and FQNEAQ (reference sequence). CDR3 protein: CASSPLSGTGELFF. The DNA of the CDR3 is TGTGCCAGCAGCCCTCTTAGCGGAACCGGGGAGCTGTTTTTT.

V and J are TRBV27 and TRBJ2-4, with D unresolved. Per the germline V gene, CDR1 is MNHEY and CDR2 is SMNVEV (reference sequence). Trimming took off 6 bases at V and 0 bases at J, with 9 bases between the two ends. This CDR3 has 14 amino acids. This chain's CDR3 is CASSRGIAKNIQYF. The CDR3 bases are TGTGCCAGCAGCCGCGGTATAGCCAAAAACATTCAGTACTTC.

CDR3 sequence: CASSVTGSSYNEQFF. Here the CDR3 DNA reads TGTGCCAGCAGTGTAACAGGGAGCTCCTACAATGAGCAGTTCTTC. The chain combines TRBV6-1 with TRBJ2-1; a possible D gene is TRBD1 (6 bases). The CDR3 covers 15 residues. The ends were cut back, 4 bases at V and 0 bases at J, with 10 bases in the middle. Germline assignment: CDR1 MNHNS and CDR2 SASEGT.

The table lists this clone with a count of one. This chain uses TRBV5-5 with TRBJ2-1; the match to TRBD1 covers 8 bases. CDR3 length equals 16 residues. CDR1 is SGHKS and CDR2 is YYEKEE in the germline V gene (reference sequence). The J segment lost 2 bases and the V segment lost 3 bases, leaving 7 bases of the junction unmatched. As DNA, the CDR3 is TGTGCCAGCAGCTCCAGGGGGCTGTCACCCTACAATGAGCAGTTCTTC. This gives the protein CASSSRGLSPYNEQFF.

V gene TRBV27 combines with J gene TRBJ2-6; no clear D. Trimming cost V 5 bases and J 4 bases, with 9 bases left between them. Per the germline V gene, CDR1 is MNHEY and CDR2 is SMNVEV (reference sequence). This CDR3 has 14 amino acids. CDR3 protein: CASSPLPGANVLTF. The DNA for the CDR3 is TGTGCCAGCAGTCCCCTCCCCGGGGCCAACGTCCTGACTTTC.

This chain uses TRBV7-2 with TRBJ1-1; TRBD1 might be the D (5 bases). The V end lost 5 bases, the J end lost 1 base, and 17 bases lay between the germline ends. The CDR3 contains 16 residues. Germline V gene sequence: CDR1 SGHTA, CDR2 FQGNSA. CDR3 DNA: TGTGCCAGCAGCAAAGGGGCGGGTACTACGAACACTGAAGCTTTCTTT. Protein: CASSKGAGTTNTEAFF.

CDR3 DNA sequence: TGTGCCAGCAGCTTAGGGGACCGTGGCTACACCTTC. As protein: CASSLGDRGYTF. This chain links TRBV7-9 with TRBJ1-2; D might be TRBD1 (5 bases). Trimming took 1 base from V and 7 from J, leaving 7 bases between them. The CDR3 loop spans 12 amino acids. The germline V gene encodes CDR1 SEHNR and CDR2 FQNEAQ (reference sequence).

The chain uses TRBV19 and TRBJ2-4; D tentatively reads TRBD1 or TRBD2 (7 bases each). CDR1 is LNHDA and CDR2 is SQIVND in the germline V gene (reference sequence). This CDR3 region has 19 residues. The V end was cut by 3 bases, the J end by 2 bases, with 23 bases between. The CDR3 sequence is CASSMVLEGGGRTKNIQYF. CDR3 coding DNA: TGTGCCAGTAGTATGGTTTTAGAAGGGGGCGGGAGAACCAAAAACATTCAGTACTTC.

The chain combines TRBV30 with TRBJ2-2; maybe TRBD2 (5 bases). The length of the CDR3 is 14 residues. Per the germline V gene, CDR1 is GTSNPN and CDR2 is SVGIG (reference sequence). The ends were cut back, 2 bases at V and 3 bases at J, with 10 bases in the middle. In DNA, the CDR3 is TGTGCCTGGAGTCGGGGAACGGACACCGGGGAGCTGTTTTTT. Its translation: CAWSRGTDTGELFF.